These T cell receptor beta chains were read from a single sample in a study of blood T cell repertoires in COVID-19. Clones were sequenced by immunoSEQ multiplex PCR, and TCRdb holds only the in-frame ones, with some missing. The sample contains about 76,000 clones, 70% to 90% of which appear only once. The sequenced material came from peripheral blood. The receptors were sampled from a human donor in a cohort sampled during active COVID-19. Each CDR3 is given with its conserved first and last residue. A D gene is named only where the DNA matches it firmly. Clone size appears in some rows only: once, few, many, or a class for an expanded clone.

V	size	D	J	DNA	CDR3
TRBV5-4	-	-	TRBJ2-5	TGTGCCAGCAGCTTTATAGACAGAGACCAAGAGACCCAGTACTTC	CASSFIDRDQETQYF
TRBV3-1/TRBV3-2	-	-	TRBJ2-2	TGTGCCAGCAGCCAAGCTCGCAGGGGAACCGGGGAGCTGTTTTTT	CASSQARRGTGELFF
TRBV9	-	-	TRBJ2-7	TGTGCCAGCAGCGTAGCGGATCAGGACGAGCAGTACTTC	CASSVADQDEQYF
TRBV2	-	TRBD1	TRBJ1-2	TGTGCCAGCAGTGAAGCGCCTCGGACAGGGTCGGGCTATGGCTACACCTTC	CASSEAPRTGSGYGYTF
TRBV5-1	-	TRBD1	TRBJ1-1	TGCGCCAGCAGCTCGGGACAGGGGGCGCTTGGGACTGAAGCTTTCTTT	CASSSGQGALGTEAFF
TRBV30	-	-	TRBJ1-3	TGTGCCTGCCGGGGGGACTTATACTCTGGAAACACCATATATTTT	CACRGDLYSGNTIYF
TRBV9	-	TRBD2	TRBJ2-2	TGTGCCAGCAGCGTGGACCCTAGCGGGTCCACCGGGGAGCTGTTTTTT	CASSVDPSGSTGELFF
TRBV19	-	-	TRBJ1-2	TGTGCCAGTAGTATAACCCGACAGGACTACTATGGCTACACCTTC	CASSITRQDYYGYTF
TRBV15	-	-	TRBJ2-5	TGTGCCACCAGCAGAGAGGGGCGGGAGACCCAGTACTTC	CATSREGRETQYF
TRBV6-5	-	-	TRBJ2-3	TGTGCCAGCAGTCCGACAGCGAGCACAGATACGCAGTATTTT	CASSPTASTDTQYF
TRBV4-1	-	TRBD2	TRBJ2-3	TGCGCCAGCAGGAAAGGGACTAGCCGAACCGTGGATACGCAGTATTTT	CASRKGTSRTVDTQYF
TRBV7-2	-	-	TRBJ1-2	TGTGCCAGCAGCTTATTAGGGAGCCCCTATGGCTACACCTTC	CASSLLGSPYGYTF
TRBV28	-	TRBD1	TRBJ1-2	TGTGCCAGCAGCCCTTCCGGGACAGGGAGCCTCTATGGCTACACCTTC	CASSPSGTGSLYGYTF
TRBV29-1	-	TRBD1	TRBJ1-4	TGCAGCGTAGACGGACAGGGAGAACCTAATGAAAAACTGTTTTTT	CSVDGQGEPNEKLFF
TRBV7-2	-	TRBD1	TRBJ1-2	TGTGCCAGCAGCTCGCAGGGGGCGGTCTATGGCTACACCTTC	CASSSQGAVYGYTF
TRBV12-3/TRBV12-4	once	-	TRBJ2-2	TGTGCCAGCAGTAGTCAAATTACTGGGGAGCTGTTTTTT	CASSSQITGELFF
TRBV2	few	TRBD1	TRBJ1-1	TGTGCCAGCAGTGAGGACAGGGGGACTGAAGCTTTCTTT	CASSEDRGTEAFF